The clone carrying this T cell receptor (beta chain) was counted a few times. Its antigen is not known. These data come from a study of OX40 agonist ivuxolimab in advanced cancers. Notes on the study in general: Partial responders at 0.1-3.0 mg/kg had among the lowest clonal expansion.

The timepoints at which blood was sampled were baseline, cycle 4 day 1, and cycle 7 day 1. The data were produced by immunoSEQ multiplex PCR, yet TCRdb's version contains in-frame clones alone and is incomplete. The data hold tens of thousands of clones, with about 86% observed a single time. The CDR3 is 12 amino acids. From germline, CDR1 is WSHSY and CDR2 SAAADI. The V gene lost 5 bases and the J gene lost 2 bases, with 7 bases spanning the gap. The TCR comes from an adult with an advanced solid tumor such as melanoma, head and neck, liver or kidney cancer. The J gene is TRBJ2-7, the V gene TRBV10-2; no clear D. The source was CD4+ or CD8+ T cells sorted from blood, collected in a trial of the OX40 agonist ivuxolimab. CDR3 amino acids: CASSSDPYEQYF. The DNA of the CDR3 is TGCGCCAGCAGTTCGGACCCCTACGAGCAGTACTTC.